Listed below are T cell receptor beta chains from one sample, sequenced in a study of technical replicates of blood from a few donors. This table comes from immunoSEQ multiplex PCR, and its TCRdb copy is limited to in-frame clones, with some not included. The table records around 95,000 clones, about 94% of them present only once. What was sequenced was T cells isolated from PBMCs. Receptors were obtained from a human donor in good health. CDR3s include the opening cysteine and the closing phenylalanine or tryptophan. D genes are given only for firm matches. Clone sizes are given selectively: once, few, many, or a class where the clone is expanded.

TRBJ2-1 | TRBV2 | . | . | CASRRSLHEQFF | TGTGCCAGCAGGAGAAGCCTCCATGAGCAGTTCTTC
TRBJ1-4 | TRBV19 | . | . | CASKGVATNEKLFF | TGTGCCAGTAAAGGAGTTGCAACTAATGAAAAACTGTTTTTT
TRBJ2-7 | TRBV27 | TRBD1 | . | CASSGGQGKGPTRLLEQYF | TGTGCCAGCAGTGGCGGACAGGGGAAGGGGCCCACGCGACTACTCGAGCAGTACTTC
TRBJ2-1 | TRBV15 | TRBD2 | . | CATSERTSGRTIIANEQFF | TGTGCCACCAGCGAACGGACTAGCGGGAGGACCATCATAGCTAATGAGCAGTTCTTC
TRBJ2-7 | TRBV27 | . | . | CASSLRGHFYEQYF | TGTGCCAGCAGTTTGAGGGGACACTTCTACGAGCAGTACTTC
TRBJ2-1 | TRBV9 | TRBD2 | . | CASRRGMASGNEQFF | TGTGCCAGCAGGAGAGGCATGGCTAGCGGCAATGAGCAGTTCTTC
TRBJ1-1 | TRBV7-9 | . | . | CASSLTGEAFF | TGTGCCAGCAGCTTAACCGGTGAAGCTTTCTTT
TRBJ2-5 | TRBV21-1 | . | . | CANATRRYVTQYF | TGTGCCAACGCGACTCGCCGATACGTGACCCAGTACTTC
TRBJ1-5 | TRBV9 | . | . | CASSVGGGNQPQHF | TGTGCCAGCAGCGTAGGAGGAGGCAATCAGCCCCAGCATTTT
TRBJ1-2 | TRBV2 | . | few | CASSDAGAGGYTF | TGTGCCAGCAGTGACGCGGGGGCAGGAGGCTACACCTTC
TRBJ2-3 | TRBV10-1 | . | once | CASTGGNTDTQYF | TGCGCCAGCACAGGCGGGAACACAGATACGCAGTATTTT
TRBJ1-2 | TRBV9 | TRBD1 | . | CASSVADRAGSGYTF | TGTGCCAGCAGCGTAGCTGACAGGGCCGGTAGTGGCTACACCTTC
TRBJ1-2 | TRBV9 | . | . | CASSAVTSPNYGYTF | TGTGCCAGCAGCGCCGTCACAAGTCCTAACTATGGCTACACCTTC
TRBJ2-2 | TRBV27 | . | . | CASSLVSTGELFF | TGTGCCAGCAGTTTAGTCAGCACCGGGGAGCTGTTTTTT
TRBJ2-5 | TRBV27 | TRBD1 | once | CASSSPTGTGVETQYF | TGTGCCAGCAGTTCACCGACCGGGACAGGGGTAGAGACCCAGTACTTC
TRBJ2-1 | TRBV6-4 | TRBD2 | . | CASSDSTSGSNEQFF | TGTGCCAGCAGTGACTCGACTAGCGGGAGCAATGAGCAGTTCTTC
TRBJ1-3 | TRBV29-1 | . | . | CSASTSGVNTIYF | TGCAGCGCTTCGACTTCAGGGGTAAACACCATATATTTT
TRBJ2-5 | TRBV21-1 | . | . | CASSQGGGRIGILRETQYF | TGTGCCAGCAGCCAGGGGGGTGGGCGGATAGGGATTTTAAGAGAGACCCAGTACTTC
TRBJ2-7 | TRBV11-2 | TRBD1 | . | CASSLEPGTAYEQYF | TGTGCCAGCAGCTTAGAGCCCGGGACAGCCTACGAGCAGTACTTC
TRBJ2-5 | TRBV19 | TRBD2 | . | CASSPRDYKETQYF | TGTGCCAGTAGTCCCCGGGACTACAAAGAGACCCAGTACTTC
TRBJ2-7 | TRBV4-1 | TRBD2 | . | CASSQGVLAGDYEQYF | TGCGCCAGCAGCCAAGGGGTCCTAGCGGGAGACTACGAGCAGTACTTC
TRBJ2-7 | TRBV10-3 | . | . | CAMAKEVSYEQYF | TGTGCCATGGCCAAAGAGGTATCCTACGAGCAGTACTTC
TRBJ2-5 | TRBV2 | TRBD1 | . | CARSTGVETQYF | TGTGCCAGGAGTACAGGGGTAGAGACCCAGTACTTC
TRBJ2-3 | TRBV5-1 | TRBD1 | . | CASSMSRTGADTQYF | TGCGCCAGCAGTATGTCCAGGACAGGGGCAGATACGCAGTATTTT